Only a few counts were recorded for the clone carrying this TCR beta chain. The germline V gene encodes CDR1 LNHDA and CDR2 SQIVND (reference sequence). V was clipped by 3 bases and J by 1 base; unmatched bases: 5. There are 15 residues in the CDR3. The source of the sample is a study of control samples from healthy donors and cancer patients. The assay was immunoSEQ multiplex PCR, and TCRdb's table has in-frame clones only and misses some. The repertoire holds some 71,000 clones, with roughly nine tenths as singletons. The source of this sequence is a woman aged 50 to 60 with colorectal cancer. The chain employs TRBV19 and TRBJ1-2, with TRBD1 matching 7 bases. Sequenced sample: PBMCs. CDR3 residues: CASSIPGQLNYGYTF. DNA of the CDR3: TGTGCCAGTAGTATCCCGGGACAGCTTAACTATGGCTACACCTTC.